This TCR beta chain was identified during a study of CD8 T cells in Susac syndrome. Negative isolation was used for CD8+ and CD4+ T cells, and FACS enrichment was applied to TEMRA cells. Reverse transcription of about 0.5 to 1 ug RNA used random hexamers. TCRdb processed the immunoSEQ multiplex PCR reads anew with MiXCR; each CDR3 protein has one entry. The profile shows almost 450,000 distinct CDR3 sequences, 75% to 90% of them singletons. The germline gives CDR1 SGHVS, CDR2 FQNEAQ. The length of the CDR3 is 13 residues. Trimming took off 8 bases at V and 2 bases at J, with 13 bases between the two ends.

The receptor's source is a human donor with multiple sclerosis. V usage is TRBV7-8 and J usage is TRBJ2-7; tentative D call: TRBD2 (5 bases). The specimen sequenced was CD8+ T cells from PBMCs. DNA for the CDR3: TGTGCCAGCTCTGACGGGGAGACCTACGAGCAGTACTTC. Protein sequence: CASSDGETYEQYF.